The T cell receptor (beta chain) described here comes from a study of blood T cell repertoires in COVID-19 (dated by TCRdb to the early 2020s). Regarding the complete study: Collaborator samples came from the United States, Italy and Spain and covered acute and convalescent phases of COVID-19. Where available, HLA class I and class II types were obtained from metadata supplied by the sample provider rather than from assay-based typing. The repertoires were made available in a free public database intended to serve as a resource for research on the immune response to SARS-CoV-2. The prospective study material was composed of cDNA or gDNA derived from T cells, B-cell-depleted T cells, or PBMCs. Nearly every sample came with metadata listing a de-identified subject ID, COVID-19 status, age in years and sex. Deeply sampled blood TCRbeta repertoires from subjects exposed to, actively infected with, or recovered from COVID-19 were included in the dataset. The samples were drawn from two sources: the first 160 participants of the ongoing ImmuneRACE study, and 1,000 to 1,500 subjects contributed by 6 global collaborators.

Results and caveats for the whole study, not just this receptor: The amount of clinical and demographic metadata varied by source and participant and was provided uncurated.

CDR1 is given as SNHLY and CDR2 as FYNNEI, both from the germline V gene. Compared with germline, V lacks 6 bases and J lacks 4 bases; bases without a gene match: 6. Spanning cysteine to phenylalanine, the CDR3 consists of 14 amino acids. Only CDR3 DNA remains: 42 bases, in frame from the first base. Collaborating institutions collected whole blood in K2EDTA tubes following their own protocols. For TCRbeta analysis, collaborators shipped samples in one of three forms: frozen whole blood, isolated PBMCs, or DNA extracted from either of those sample types. The immunoSEQ Assay, a bias-controlled multiplex PCR, was used to amplify TCRbeta CDR3 regions from genomic DNA. In the paper's pipeline: The number of nucleated cells in each sample was estimated from the amplification of reference gene primers within the assay. Sequence reads were collapsed and filtered to measure the absolute abundance of every unique TCRbeta CDR3 rearrangement. For each sample, productive Simpson clonality was calculated as the square root of Simpson's diversity index over productive rearrangements. TCRdb took this table from immuneACCESS and kept in-frame rearrangements with V and J called. Such tables lack part of the clones; where checked against another copy, unresolved V genes explain under half of the gap, and the rest is unexplained. That table gives V, J and clone size, and the DNA gave D and trimming. Counted in this sample were fewer than 100,000 clones; about 85% of them appeared once. The top ten clonotypes cover about 24% of the sample.

For this clone: Its antigen remains undetermined. Nothing much larger sits one base from this clone, and base qualities are not available.

Rearrangement joined TRBV2 to TRBJ2-3; TRBD2 lines up with 8 middle nucleotides. This receptor was identified in a human donor in a cohort sampled during active COVID-19. Sequencing input: peripheral blood. The bases read TGTGCCAGCAGGGAACTAGCGGATTCAGATACGCAGTATTTT. It translates as CASRELADSDTQYF.